Given below is one TCR beta chain in context. Its antigen remains unknown. The data derive from a study of cytomegalovirus exposure and HLA in healthy donors. Findings and caveats of the study: Usually a TCR sequence was rare, but some public TCRs were found in many donors. Cytomegalovirus-associated status was assigned to about 180 TCR beta chains. It was confirmed in vitro that a few of the CMV-associated chains were specific for CMV antigens.

Clones were read by immunoSEQ multiplex PCR, and TCRdb kept only the in-frame ones, dropping some. The sample has 130,000 or so clones, 85% to 90% seen once. This CDR3 comprises 15 residues. Germline CDR1 SGHTA, CDR2 FQGNSA. V was trimmed by 5 bases and J by 3 bases, leaving 14 bases between them. This TCR was sampled from a man aged 30-40 years in good health and CMV-seronegative. The chain has TRBV7-2 and TRBJ1-5, with D possibly TRBD1 on 6 matching bases. The sample comprised PBMCs. The CDR3 DNA sequence: TGTGCCAGCAGCCGAGAAGGACAGTACAATCAGCCCCAGCATTTT. Encoded protein: CASSREGQYNQPQHF.